This is a list of T cell receptor beta chains from one sample in a study of blood T cell repertoires in COVID-19. Generated by immunoSEQ multiplex PCR, the TCRdb table keeps only in-frame clones and is missing some. The profile covers roughly 120,000 clones, with about 90% appearing a single time and 0.88% taken by the ten largest. Source material: peripheral blood. All receptors derive from a woman between 45 and 60 years old with active or convalescent COVID-19. The CDR3 runs from the conserved cysteine through the conserved F or W. D genes are given only for firm matches. The listing skips clone size in some rows; elsewhere it reads once, few, many or a size class.

V gene	clone size	D gene	J gene	CDR3 protein	CDR3 DNA
TRBV24-1	.	.	TRBJ1-5	CATSGARGFDQPQHF	TGTGCCACCAGTGGGGCCAGGGGTTTCGATCAGCCCCAGCATTTT
TRBV9	.	TRBD1	TRBJ2-3	CASSVSGQVTDTQYF	TGTGCCAGCAGCGTATCGGGACAGGTCACAGATACGCAGTATTTT
TRBV2	few	.	TRBJ2-7	CASSGGLSSYEQYF	TGTGCCAGCAGTGGCGGGCTAAGCTCCTACGAGCAGTACTTC
TRBV7-6	.	TRBD1	TRBJ2-7	CASSPQGAGTGGSEQYF	TGTGCCAGCAGCCCCCAAGGGGCGGGGACAGGGGGCAGCGAGCAGTACTTC
TRBV7-7	.	.	TRBJ2-5	CASSLNPGQLQETQYF	TGTGCTAGCAGCTTAAATCCAGGACAGTTACAAGAGACCCAGTACTTC
TRBV28	.	TRBD1	TRBJ1-1	CASIVGQGYTEAFF	TGTGCCAGCATTGTTGGACAGGGGTACACTGAAGCTTTCTTT
TRBV2	.	TRBD1	TRBJ1-6	CATNSHRGGSPLHF	TGTGCCACCAATAGCCACAGGGGCGGTTCACCCCTCCACTTT
TRBV28	.	.	TRBJ1-2	CASSSRGGRGGYTF	TGTGCCAGCAGTAGTAGGGGGGGCAGGGGTGGCTACACCTTC
TRBV4-1	.	.	TRBJ2-1	CASSVAQGKEQFF	TGCGCCAGCAGTGTAGCCCAGGGTAAAGAGCAGTTCTTC
TRBV5-1	.	TRBD1	TRBJ2-5	CASSLATGAQETQYF	TGCGCCAGCAGCTTGGCGACAGGGGCCCAAGAGACCCAGTACTTC
TRBV6-5	.	TRBD2	TRBJ2-1	CASSYSTSGRNEQFF	TGTGCCAGCAGTTACTCGACTAGCGGGAGGAATGAGCAGTTCTTC
TRBV7-9	.	TRBD1	TRBJ2-3	CASSLGNGQGADTQYF	TGTGCCAGCAGCTTAGGAAACGGACAGGGAGCAGATACGCAGTATTTT
TRBV6-5	.	TRBD1	TRBJ2-7	CASSRSGTGTYEQYF	TGTGCCAGCAGCAGATCCGGGACAGGGACCTACGAGCAGTACTTC
TRBV7-3	.	TRBD2	TRBJ2-1	CASSLTPGGPWNEQFF	TGTGCCAGCAGCTTAACGCCGGGAGGGCCTTGGAATGAGCAGTTCTTC
TRBV5-1	few	TRBD2	TRBJ2-7	CASSLGGPLAGDYEQYF	TGCGCCAGCAGCTTGGGTGGACCACTAGCGGGAGACTACGAGCAGTACTTC
TRBV29-1	.	TRBD2	TRBJ2-1	CSVNGGFNEQFF	TGCAGCGTGAACGGGGGGTTCAATGAGCAGTTCTTC
TRBV9	.	.	TRBJ2-7	CASSVAYGHSYEQYF	TGTGCCAGCAGCGTAGCTTATGGGCACTCTTACGAGCAGTACTTC
TRBV11-2	.	.	TRBJ1-3	CASSLTLDRAGNTIYF	TGTGCCAGCAGCTTAACACTGGACAGAGCTGGAAACACCATATATTTT
TRBV9	.	.	TRBJ2-1	CASSVEAREQFF	TGTGCCAGCAGCGTAGAAGCCCGGGAGCAGTTCTTC
TRBV7-3	.	TRBD2	TRBJ2-2	CASHVFNTGTSGRLTGELFF	TGTGCCAGCCATGTCTTTAATACCGGGACTAGCGGGAGGCTGACCGGGGAGCTGTTTTTT
TRBV28	.	TRBD2	TRBJ2-1	CASGRLAGNNEQFF	TGTGCCAGCGGTCGACTAGCGGGAAACAATGAGCAGTTCTTC
TRBV7-6	.	TRBD2	TRBJ2-7	CASSASPSGSVEQYF	TGTGCCAGCAGCGCATCACCTAGCGGGAGTGTCGAGCAGTACTTC
TRBV6-5	once	.	TRBJ2-5	CASRRGKETQYF	TGTGCCAGCAGGCGAGGAAAAGAGACCCAGTACTTC
TRBV2	once	TRBD1	TRBJ1-4	CASSVGAVTGNEKLFF	TGTGCCAGCAGTGTAGGTGCTGTGACAGGGAATGAAAAACTGTTTTTT
TRBV19	.	TRBD1	TRBJ1-2	CASSRRDSKGLYGYTF	TGTGCCAGTAGTAGGAGGGACAGTAAAGGGCTCTATGGCTACACCTTC
TRBV7-3	.	TRBD1	TRBJ2-2	CASSQLGDSTGELFF	TGTGCCAGCAGCCAACTTGGGGACAGCACCGGGGAGCTGTTTTTT
TRBV28	.	.	TRBJ1-4	CASSLGGLMREKLFF	TGTGCCAGCAGTTTGGGAGGTCTAATGCGGGAAAAACTGTTTTTT
TRBV30	.	.	TRBJ2-1	CAWTYGGGYNEQFF	TGTGCCTGGACCTACGGGGGTGGCTACAATGAGCAGTTCTTC
TRBV9	.	TRBD2	TRBJ2-7	CASSVSSGFTYEQYF	TGTGCCAGCAGCGTGTCTAGCGGTTTCACCTACGAGCAGTACTTC
TRBV6-5	.	TRBD1	TRBJ1-1	CASSSGQTFEAFF	TGTGCCAGCAGTTCGGGACAGACATTTGAAGCTTTCTTT
TRBV7-2	.	TRBD2	TRBJ2-1	CASSIVAGRAGSEQFF	TGTGCCAGCAGTATAGTAGCGGGGCGCGCAGGGAGTGAGCAGTTCTTC
TRBV5-4	.	TRBD1	TRBJ2-1	CASSADRLGEQFF	TGTGCCAGCAGCGCGGACAGGTTGGGTGAGCAGTTCTTC
TRBV6-1	.	.	TRBJ1-3	CASSETAIPGNTIYF	TGTGCCAGCAGTGAGACAGCTATCCCTGGAAACACCATATATTTT
TRBV21-1	.	.	TRBJ2-7	CASSKALYSPDDRGYIYEQYF	TGTGCCAGCAGCAAAGCGCTTTATTCCCCCGATGACAGGGGGTACATTTACGAGCAGTACTTC
TRBV28	once	TRBD2	TRBJ2-7	CASRVAGGEQYF	TGTGCCAGCAGAGTAGCGGGAGGCGAGCAGTACTTC
TRBV7-2	.	TRBD2	TRBJ2-1	CASSLFSGSLFDEQFF	TGTGCCAGCAGCTTATTTAGCGGGAGTTTGTTCGATGAGCAGTTCTTC
TRBV7-9	.	TRBD1	TRBJ1-1	CASSPDRGNTEAFF	TGTGCCAGCAGCCCAGACAGGGGGAACACTGAAGCTTTCTTT
TRBV7-2	once	.	TRBJ2-7	CASSLDRWVNEQYF	TGTGCCAGCAGCTTAGACAGATGGGTCAACGAGCAGTACTTC
TRBV4-2	.	TRBD2	TRBJ2-3	CASSQGVGLGGTDTQYF	TGTGCCAGCAGCCAAGGGGTCGGACTAGGGGGCACAGATACGCAGTATTTT
TRBV5-1	.	TRBD2	TRBJ2-5	CASSLGTSGRAAETQYF	TGCGCCAGCAGCCTAGGGACTAGCGGGAGGGCCGCAGAGACCCAGTACTTC
TRBV6-5	.	TRBD1	TRBJ1-2	CASSMDRGYGYTF	TGTGCCAGCAGTATGGACAGGGGATATGGCTACACCTTC
TRBV18	.	.	TRBJ1-2	CASSPPQYSGQYGYTF	TGTGCCAGCTCACCACCGCAGTATTCAGGCCAGTATGGCTACACCTTC
TRBV21-1	.	.	TRBJ2-7	CARGDRAPYEQYF	TGTGCCAGGGGGGACAGGGCCCCCTACGAGCAGTACTTC
TRBV9	.	TRBD1	TRBJ2-2	CASSLTQGARGTGELFF	TGTGCCAGCAGCTTGACACAGGGGGCGCGTGGCACCGGGGAGCTGTTTTTT
TRBV19	.	TRBD2	TRBJ2-4	CASSDGVGRGAKNIQYF	TGTGCCAGTAGTGATGGAGTTGGGAGGGGAGCCAAAAACATTCAGTACTTC
TRBV29-1	few	TRBD1	TRBJ2-1	CSVEGVGTGGWNEQFF	TGCAGCGTTGAAGGGGTCGGGACAGGGGGTTGGAATGAGCAGTTCTTC
TRBV5-1	.	.	TRBJ1-4	CASSLQGGGEKLFF	TGCGCCAGCAGCTTACAGGGCGGGGGTGAAAAACTGTTTTTT
TRBV5-5	.	TRBD1	TRBJ2-7	CASSLERTGIYEQYF	TGTGCCAGCAGCTTGGAGAGGACAGGGATCTACGAGCAGTACTTC
TRBV4-2	.	TRBD1	TRBJ2-2	CASSQVPGQGRGPGELFF	TGTGCCAGCAGCCAAGTCCCGGGACAGGGACGAGGGCCCGGGGAGCTGTTTTTT
TRBV28	.	.	TRBJ1-3	CASSPGFLSGNTIYF	TGTGCCAGCAGCCCCGGGTTCCTCTCTGGAAACACCATATATTTT
TRBV28	.	.	TRBJ1-1	CASSTQDGPGAFF	TGTGCCAGCAGTACCCAGGACGGCCCGGGGGCTTTCTTT
TRBV19	.	TRBD1	TRBJ1-5	CASSAFQGAQPQHF	TGTGCCAGTAGTGCTTTTCAGGGGGCACAGCCCCAGCATTTT
TRBV6-1	.	.	TRBJ1-6	CASSEGADLNSPLHF	TGTGCCAGCAGTGAAGGAGCGGATTTAAATTCACCCCTCCACTTT
TRBV4-1	.	.	TRBJ1-2	CASSQVLTSLYGYTF	TGCGCCAGCAGCCAAGTACTTACCTCCCTCTATGGCTACACCTTC
TRBV21-1	.	.	TRBJ2-7	CASSKFQRTSGGKSSYEQYF	TGTGCCAGCAGCAAGTTTCAGCGGACTAGCGGGGGAAAAAGCTCCTACGAGCAGTACTTC
TRBV5-4	.	.	TRBJ2-1	CASSPRGPYNEQFF	TGTGCCAGCAGCCCGCGGGGGCCCTACAATGAGCAGTTCTTC
TRBV11-3	few	TRBD2	TRBJ2-2	CASSPGTSGKVGELFF	TGTGCCAGCAGCCCGGGGACTAGCGGGAAAGTCGGGGAGCTGTTTTTT
TRBV7-3	.	TRBD2	TRBJ2-5	CASSPGLAGETQYF	TGTGCCAGCAGCCCGGGACTAGCGGGAGAGACCCAGTACTTC
TRBV5-1	few	.	TRBJ2-5	CASSLDGLVYQETQYF	TGCGCCAGCAGCCTGGACGGCCTAGTGTACCAAGAGACCCAGTACTTC